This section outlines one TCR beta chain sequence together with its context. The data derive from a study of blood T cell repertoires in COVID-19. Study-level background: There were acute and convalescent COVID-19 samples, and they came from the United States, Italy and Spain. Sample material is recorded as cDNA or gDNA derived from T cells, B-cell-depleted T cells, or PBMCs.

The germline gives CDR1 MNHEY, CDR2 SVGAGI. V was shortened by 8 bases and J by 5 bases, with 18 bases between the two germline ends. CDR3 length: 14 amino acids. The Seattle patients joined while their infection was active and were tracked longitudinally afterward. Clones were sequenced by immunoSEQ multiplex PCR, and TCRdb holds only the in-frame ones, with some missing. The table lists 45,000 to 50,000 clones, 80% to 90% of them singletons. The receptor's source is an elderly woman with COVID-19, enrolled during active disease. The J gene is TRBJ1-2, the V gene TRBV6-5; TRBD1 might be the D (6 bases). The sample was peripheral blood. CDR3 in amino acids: CASGGGQVGYGYTF. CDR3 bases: TGTGCCAGCGGGGGGGGCCAGGTGGGATATGGCTACACCTTC.